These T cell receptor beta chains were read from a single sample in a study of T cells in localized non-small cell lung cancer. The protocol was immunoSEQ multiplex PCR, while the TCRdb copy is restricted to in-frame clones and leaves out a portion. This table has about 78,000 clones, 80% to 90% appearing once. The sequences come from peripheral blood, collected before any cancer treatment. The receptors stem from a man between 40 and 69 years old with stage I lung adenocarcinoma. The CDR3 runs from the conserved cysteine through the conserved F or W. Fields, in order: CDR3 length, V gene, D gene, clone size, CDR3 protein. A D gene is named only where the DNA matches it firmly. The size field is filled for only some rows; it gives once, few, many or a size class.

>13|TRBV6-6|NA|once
CASRPVGDQPQHF
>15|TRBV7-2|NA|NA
CASSLVPGNRYEQYF
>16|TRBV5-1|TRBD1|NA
CASSLASRQGAYEQYF
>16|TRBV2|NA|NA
CASSASRGSSYNEQFF
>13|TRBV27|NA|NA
CASSWTNLQPQHF
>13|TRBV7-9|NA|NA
CASSLDGPYGYTF
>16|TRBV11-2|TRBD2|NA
CASRIPGGRAPYEQYF
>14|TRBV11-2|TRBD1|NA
CASSQGGQVYEQYF
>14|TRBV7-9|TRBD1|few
CASRPTGGSYEQYF
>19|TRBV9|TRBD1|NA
CASSPLLPFPGQDSYEQYF
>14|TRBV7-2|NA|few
CASSHMEGGYEQYF
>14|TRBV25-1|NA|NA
CASSESWGHQPQHF
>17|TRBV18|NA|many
CASSPIQSGTAGYGYTF
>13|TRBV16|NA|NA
CASSQSVGYEQFF
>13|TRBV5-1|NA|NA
CASSLGLDTEAFF
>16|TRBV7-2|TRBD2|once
CASPTVTSGLTDTQYF
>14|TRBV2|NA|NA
CASIWGLSGETQYF
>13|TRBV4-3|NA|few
CASSQDGVTEAFF
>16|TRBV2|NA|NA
CASSHYAAASSYEQYF
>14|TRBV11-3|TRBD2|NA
CASSLGGGEDTQYF
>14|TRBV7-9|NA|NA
CASSLELTYYGYTF
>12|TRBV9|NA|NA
CASSHPRYTQYF
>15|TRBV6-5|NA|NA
CASSYSRGQNEKLFF
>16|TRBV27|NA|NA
CASSLGSGAGANVLTF
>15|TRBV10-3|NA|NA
CAMQEAGSSTDTQYF
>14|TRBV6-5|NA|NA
CASRYDRNNSPLHF
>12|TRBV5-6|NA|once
CAPTESYNEQFF
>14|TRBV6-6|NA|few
CASSYGQGSQPQHF
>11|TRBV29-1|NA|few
CSVGVNTEAFF
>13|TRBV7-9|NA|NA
CASSFLPAAPLTF
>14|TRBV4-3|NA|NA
CASSQDFAQETQYF
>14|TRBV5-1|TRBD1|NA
CASSSVTGGTEAFF
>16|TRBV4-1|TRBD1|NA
CASSPDRGTYRETQYF
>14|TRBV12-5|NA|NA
CASGLSGVTDTQYF
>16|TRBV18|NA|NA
CASSPQAARGGETQYF
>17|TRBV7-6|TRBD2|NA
CASSSEPTSGTAYEQYF
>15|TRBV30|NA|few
CAWSTQGLAGDTQYF
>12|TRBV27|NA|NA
CATGNDLSEQFF
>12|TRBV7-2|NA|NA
CASSIQNTEAFF
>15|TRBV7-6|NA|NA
CASSLGDGGPREQYF
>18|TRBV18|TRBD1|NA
CASSPGHYTQGAKQPQHF
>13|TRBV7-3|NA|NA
CASSVQANGELFF
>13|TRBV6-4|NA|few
CASSPRTESPLHF
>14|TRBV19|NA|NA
CASYYQRLDSPLHF
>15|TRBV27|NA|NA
CASKLFRDSNEKLFF
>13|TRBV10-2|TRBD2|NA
CASLAGVEETQYF
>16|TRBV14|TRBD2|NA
CASSFASGSNTDTQYF
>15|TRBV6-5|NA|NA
CASSGRGLSSYEQYF
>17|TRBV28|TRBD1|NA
CASSLGSRGGSGNTIYF
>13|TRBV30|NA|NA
CAWSAVSQGTQYF
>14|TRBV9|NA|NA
CASSVVGEYNEQFF
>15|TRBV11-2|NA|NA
CASSLRGLQNQPQHF
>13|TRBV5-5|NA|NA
CASSPPWLSIQYF
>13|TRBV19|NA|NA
CASSRGGSYEQYF
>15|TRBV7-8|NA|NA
CASSLTDGGTDTQYF
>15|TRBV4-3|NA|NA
CASSQGWASDYGYTF
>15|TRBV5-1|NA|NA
CASSRTQQGGYEQYF
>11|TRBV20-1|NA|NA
CSAVGRGRSYF
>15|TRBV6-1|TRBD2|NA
CASSEATGTSGAQYF
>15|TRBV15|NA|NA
CATSRGEGSSQPQHF